The 22 T cell receptor beta chains presented below share a single source sample, sequenced in a study of CD8 T cells in ankylosing spondylitis. Via MiXCR, TCRdb re-called the 5' RACE reads, giving one row per CDR3 protein. The sample contains some 800,000 distinct CDR3 sequences, roughly 10% of which appear only once. The antigens for these receptors are not known. General observations from the study: A motif of several highly homologous TCR beta variants was seen as apparently characteristic of ankylosing spondylitis blood.

Sequencing input: blood, either unsorted or a sorted T cell fraction (not recorded which). These receptors came from a male donor with ankylosing spondylitis.

This clonotype was seen a few times. The chain couples TRBV6-5 to TRBJ2-7; no reliable D call. The germline V gene encodes CDR1 MNHEY and CDR2 SVGAGI. The CDR3 consists of 14 residues. V dropped 2 bases and J dropped 2 bases, with 10 bases sitting between them. This chain's CDR3 is CASSYGGFTYEQYF. CDR3 nucleotides: TGTGCCAGCAGTTACGGTGGATTTACCTACGAGCAGTACTTC.

This clonotype occurred a few times. J is TRBJ2-2 and V is TRBV7-2; 8 bases match TRBD2. The CDR3 has 16 amino acids. Germline CDR1 SGHTA, CDR2 FQGNSA. Trimming removed 2 bases from V and 6 bases from J; junction bases left unmatched: 8. This chain's CDR3 is CASSLMERGGPGELFF. CDR3 coding DNA: TGTGCCAGCAGCTTAATGGAACGGGGGGGGCCCGGGGAGCTGTTTTTT. The whole variable domain, filled in from reference TRBV7-2 and TRBJ2-2, reads GAGVSQSPSNKVTEKGKDVELRCDPISGHTALYWYRQSLGQGLEFLIYFQGNSAPDKSGLPSDRFSAERTGGSVSTLTIQRTQQEDSAVYLCASSLMERGGPGELFFGEGSRLTVL.

Only a few counts were recorded for this clonotype. The V gene is TRBV20-1, the J gene TRBJ1-1; the D is unclear. In germline, CDR1 is DFQATT, CDR2 SNEGSKA (reference sequence). V was trimmed by 3 bases and J by 5 bases, leaving 16 bases between them. The CDR3 is 14 residues long. CDR3 sequence (DNA): TGCAGTGCTAGTAGGCCGGGGAAAGGGACTGAAGCTTTCTTT. Protein: CSASRPGKGTEAFF.

The chain employs TRBV5-1 and TRBJ1-1; D is ambiguous. V was cut by 0 bases and J by 3 bases, with 12 bases left in between. The germline gives CDR1 SGHRS, CDR2 YFSETQ. CDR3 length: 15 amino acids. CDR3 nucleotides: TGCGCCAGCAGCTTGGCGGTCAGCTCGGACACTGAAGCTTTCTTT. It yields the protein CASSLAVSSDTEAFF.

This clonotype was seen more than once but under ten times. The rearrangement uses TRBV2 and TRBJ2-5, with TRBD2 identical over 7 bases. Germline-derived CDR1 and CDR2 are SNHLY and FYNNEI. This CDR3 spans 14 amino acids. The trim removed 7 bases at V and 2 bases at J, leaving 7 bases unmatched. The CDR3 loop is CASTWGLQQETQYF. The CDR3 DNA sequence: TGTGCCAGCACGTGGGGACTACAACAAGAGACCCAGTACTTC.

This clonotype was recorded at least ten times. The chain has TRBV20-1 and TRBJ2-1; D might be TRBD1 or TRBD2, each matching 5 bases. The CDR3 runs to 13 residues. Germline V CDR1 and CDR2: DFQATT, SNEGSKA (reference sequence). V dropped 4 bases and J dropped 0 bases, with 7 bases sitting between them. The CDR3 DNA follows: TGCAGTGCTAAGGGGAGCTCCTACAATGAGCAGTTCTTC. Translated, it gives CSAKGSSYNEQFF.

The gene calls are TRBV5-1 and TRBJ1-5, with D possibly TRBD1 on 6 matching bases. Trimming took 4 bases from V and 8 from J, leaving 16 bases between them. The CDR3 loop spans 14 amino acids. CDR1 is SGHRS, CDR2 YFSETQ, per germline. CDR3 amino acids: CASSPEGGGKPQHF. The CDR3 DNA reads as TGCGCCAGCAGCCCGGAGGGGGGTGGGAAGCCCCAGCATTTT.

The chain is built from TRBV5-8 and TRBJ2-5, with D possibly being TRBD1 (5 bases). This CDR3 comprises 14 residues. CDR1 and CDR2 from the germline V gene are SGHTS and YDEGEE. V was shortened by 3 bases and J by 1 base, with 10 bases between the two germline ends. The CDR3 sequence is CASSYETAQETQYF. In DNA form, the CDR3 reads TGTGCCAGCAGCTACGAGACAGCCCAAGAGACCCAGTACTTC.

J is TRBJ2-1 and V is TRBV5-1, with TRBD2 matching 7 bases. The CDR3 runs to 14 residues. Trimming removed 0 bases from V and 6 bases from J; junction bases left unmatched: 3. Germline CDR1 reads SGHRS; CDR2 reads YFSETQ. CDR3 loop: CASSLVGGTNEQFF. The CDR3 nucleotides read TGCGCCAGCAGCTTGGTCGGGGGGACCAATGAGCAGTTCTTC.

The chain joins TRBV7-3 to TRBJ1-5; perhaps TRBD1 as D (6 bases). The CDR3 contains 19 residues. V was shortened by 3 bases and J by 3 bases, with 24 bases between the two germline ends. In germline, CDR1 is SGHTA, CDR2 FQGTGA. CDR3 in DNA: TGTGCCAGCAGCTTTACCGACGTTCTGGACGGACAGACCAATCAGCCCCAGCATTTT. It translates to CASSFTDVLDGQTNQPQHF.

This clonotype was detected ten times or more. The chain combines TRBV6-2 or TRBV6-3 with TRBJ2-1; D is possibly TRBD2 (6 bases). In germline, CDR1 is MNHEY, CDR2 SVGEGT. V gave up 5 bases and J gave up 4 bases, with 12 bases separating them. The CDR3 extends over 14 amino acids. CDR3 sequence: CASSRLAAYNEQFF. In nucleotides, the CDR3 is TGTGCCAGCAGTAGGTTAGCGGCATACAATGAGCAGTTCTTC.

This clonotype was counted at least ten times. The chain recombines TRBV19 with TRBJ2-3, with D hard to call. V was clipped by 3 bases and J by 1 base, with 8 bases between them. This CDR3 is 14 amino acids long. Germline V gene data show CDR1 as LNHDA and CDR2 as SQIVND (reference sequence). The CDR3 nucleotides are TGTGCCAGTAGTATTGGGTTCCGCACAGATACGCAGTATTTT. Residues: CASSIGFRTDTQYF.

This clonotype occurred a few times. This chain joins TRBV5-1 and TRBJ2-7; 14 positions agree with TRBD2. CDR1 SGHRS and CDR2 YFSETQ come from the germline V gene. The CDR3 covers 19 residues. Trimming removed 4 bases from V and 1 base from J; junction bases left unmatched: 13. CDR3 in DNA: TGCGCCAGCAGCCTCGAGGGGACTAGCGGGAGTATAAGATCCTACGAGCAGTACTTC. It yields the protein CASSLEGTSGSIRSYEQYF.

This chain connects TRBV20-1 to TRBJ2-5, with 7 bases that match TRBD2. The CDR3 totals 15 residues. CDR1 and CDR2 (germline): DFQATT, SNEGSKA (reference sequence). Trimming removed 3 bases from V and 5 bases from J; junction bases left unmatched: 12. CDR3: CSASQVKGSGETQYF. The CDR3 DNA is TGCAGTGCTAGTCAGGTCAAGGGTAGCGGGGAGACCCAGTACTTC.

This clonotype has ten or more counts. The J gene is TRBJ1-1, the V gene TRBV5-1; TRBD1 might be the D (6 bases). This CDR3 has 13 amino acids. The V end was cut by 5 bases, the J end by 7 bases, with 15 bases between. Per the germline V gene, CDR1 is SGHRS and CDR2 is YFSETQ. In nucleotides, the CDR3 is TGCGCCAGCAGAGGACAGAGAAAATTTGAAGCTTTCTTT. Its translation: CASRGQRKFEAFF.

Only a few counts were recorded for this clonotype. This rearrangement joins TRBV20-1 to TRBJ2-3; D may be TRBD1 or TRBD2 (6 bases each). V was shortened by 0 bases and J by 8 bases, with 18 bases between the two germline ends. The CDR3 has 15 residues. The germline V gene encodes CDR1 DFQATT and CDR2 SNEGSKA (reference sequence). CDR3 bases: TGCAGTGCTAGAGATCGGGGGCCTGTTAGAGGTACGCAGTATTTT. Its protein product is CSARDRGPVRGTQYF.

The genes are TRBV5-1 and TRBJ2-4; D is unclear. The germline V gene has CDR1 SGHRS and CDR2 YFSETQ. CDR3 size: 12 residues. Trimming cost V 0 bases and J 8 bases, with 6 bases left between them. The CDR3 reads CASSLVGDIQYF. Written as DNA, the CDR3 is TGCGCCAGCAGCTTGGTTGGGGACATTCAGTACTTC.

This clonotype was detected ten times or more. V gene TRBV20-1 combines with J gene TRBJ2-4; possible D gene TRBD1, 6 bases. The CDR3 extends over 12 amino acids. Trimming stripped 3 bases from V and 5 bases from J, with 8 bases between. Per the germline V gene, CDR1 is DFQATT and CDR2 is SNEGSKA (reference sequence). CDR3 nucleotide sequence: TGCAGTGCTAGCCACAGGGAAAACATTCAGTACTTC. The encoded protein is CSASHRENIQYF.

This clonotype was detected only a few times. The chain's CDR3 is CSAAWGGERPQHF. CDR3 nucleotide sequence: TGCAGTGCTGCTTGGGGGGGGGAAAGGCCCCAGCATTTT. The chain combines TRBV20-1 with TRBJ1-5; D may be TRBD1 (5 bases). The V and J ends lost 5 bases and 9 bases respectively, with 17 bases between them. CDR3 length: 13 residues. CDR1 is DFQATT and CDR2 is SNEGSKA in the germline V gene (reference sequence).

In its sample, this clonotype was seen a few times. This sequence joins TRBV7-2 and TRBJ2-1; 8 bases align to TRBD2. The CDR3 is 16 residues long. CDR1 SGHTA and CDR2 FQGNSA come from the germline V gene. The junction had 12 bases not matched to a gene; V was cut back by 7 bases and J by 4 bases. The DNA of the CDR3 is TGTGCCAGCATGCCCGGGGCGGGGGGAGGATACAATGAGCAGTTCTTC. Its translation: CASMPGAGGGYNEQFF. The variable domain in full, with the rest retrieved from reference TRBV7-2 and TRBJ2-1, is GAGVSQSPSNKVTEKGKDVELRCDPISGHTALYWYRQSLGQGLEFLIYFQGNSAPDKSGLPSDRFSAERTGGSVSTLTIQRTQQEDSAVYLCASMPGAGGGYNEQFFGPGTRLTVL.

The CDR3 DNA follows: TGTGCCAGCAGAGACAGGGGAAGAGTATCAGATACGCAGTATTTT. It yields the protein CASRDRGRVSDTQYF. V and J are TRBV6-1 and TRBJ2-3; 8 bases align to TRBD1. The CDR3 runs to 15 residues. The V segment lost 6 bases and the J segment 4 bases; nucleotides outside the gene matches: 9. Germline CDR1 and CDR2: MNHNS and SASEGT.

The CDR3 reads CASSTMTSGREQFF. In DNA form, the CDR3 reads TGTGCCAGCAGCACGATGACTAGCGGCAGGGAGCAGTTCTTC. The chain uses TRBV13 and TRBJ2-1; 9 positions agree with TRBD2. Germline V lookup: CDR1 PRHDT, CDR2 FYEKMQ (reference sequence). J lost 10 bases, V lost 5 bases, and 9 bases had no gene match. The CDR3 runs to 14 residues.